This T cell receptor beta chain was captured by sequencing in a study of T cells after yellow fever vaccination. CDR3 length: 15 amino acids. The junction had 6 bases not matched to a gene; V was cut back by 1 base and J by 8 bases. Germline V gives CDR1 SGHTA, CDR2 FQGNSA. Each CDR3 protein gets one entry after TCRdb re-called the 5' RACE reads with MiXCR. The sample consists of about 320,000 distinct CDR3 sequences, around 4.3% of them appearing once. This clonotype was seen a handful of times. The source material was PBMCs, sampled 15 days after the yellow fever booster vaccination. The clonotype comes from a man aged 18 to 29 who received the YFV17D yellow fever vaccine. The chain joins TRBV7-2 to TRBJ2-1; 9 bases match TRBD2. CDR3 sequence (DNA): TGTGCCAGCAGCTTAGTGGCGGGGGGGCCCGATGAGCAGTTCTTC. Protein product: CASSLVAGGPDEQFF.